A selection of T cell receptor beta chains follows, all from one sample in a study of regulatory T cells in long-lasting Graves disease. TCRdb reanalysed the multiplex PCR reads using MiXCR and keeps one entry per CDR3 protein. The data show fewer than 400,000 distinct CDR3 sequences, about 20% seen once. The specimen was peripheral blood mononuclear cells (PBMCs), collected when the disease was refractory, from a patient treated with antithyroid drugs. The receptor set was obtained from a female donor with Graves disease. The CDR3 runs from the conserved cysteine through the conserved F or W. The order of the fields is clone size, CDR3 length, J gene, D gene, V gene, CDR3 DNA, CDR3 protein. A D gene is named only where the DNA matches it firmly. Where a row states a size, it is once, few, many or the class of an expanded clone; other rows omit it.

few 12 TRBJ2-3 . TRBV2 TGTGCCGGGAGCGGGAGCACAGATACGCAGTATTTT CAGSGSTDTQYF
. 14 TRBJ1-2 . TRBV11-2 TGTGCCAGCAGCTTCACCGTACCGGGCTATGGCTACACCTTC CASSFTVPGYGYTF
few 14 TRBJ2-1 TRBD2 TRBV12-5 TGTGCTAGTGCCGGGACTAGCGGGGTGCGTGAGCAGTTCTTC CASAGTSGVREQFF
. 15 TRBJ2-1 TRBD2 TRBV7-2 TGTGCCAGCACCTTACTAGCGGGAGGGCCAAATGAGCAGTTCTTC CASTLLAGGPNEQFF
few 13 TRBJ2-2 TRBD1 TRBV12-3/TRBV12-4 TGTGCCGGCCGGGACAGGGGGCAAGGGGAGCTGTTTTTT CAGRDRGQGELFF
many 14 TRBJ2-1 . TRBV20-1 TGCAGTGCTAGAGGAGGGGAACTAGGCTTTGAGCAGTTCTTC CSARGGELGFEQFF
few 15 TRBJ2-7 TRBD1 TRBV7-3 TGTGCCAGCAGCTTCGGGACAGGGGACTCCTACGAGCAGTACTTC CASSFGTGDSYEQYF
many 13 TRBJ2-7 . TRBV10-3 TGTGCCATCAGTACCGCGGAGACCTACGAGCAGTACTTC CAISTAETYEQYF
few 13 TRBJ1-3 . TRBV10-3 TGTGCCAGTCCGACAGTGACTGGAAACACCATATATTTT CASPTVTGNTIYF
many 16 TRBJ2-4 . TRBV12-3/TRBV12-4 TGTGCCAGCAGTATGGACAGCTATCTAGCCAAAAACATTCAGTACTTC CASSMDSYLAKNIQYF
many 13 TRBJ1-1 . TRBV30 TGTGCCTGGAGTGTACTAGTGAACACTGAAGCTTTCTTT CAWSVLVNTEAFF
many 17 TRBJ2-5 TRBD2 TRBV6-1 TGTGCCAGCAGTGCCTTGGGCGGGAGGGCAATACAAGAGACCCAGTACTTC CASSALGGRAIQETQYF
. 15 TRBJ1-4 TRBD1 TRBV7-9 TGTGCCAGCAGCTGGGACAGGGAAGGGGCCGGAAAACTGTTTTTT CASSWDREGAGKLFF
many 12 TRBJ1-6 . TRBV28 TGTGCCAGCAGTATACAGGAACTCACCCTCCACTTT CASSIQELTLHF
. 13 TRBJ2-7 . TRBV19 TGTGCCAGTAGTATCCAGGGGACCTACGAGCAGTACTTC CASSIQGTYEQYF
many 19 TRBJ1-2 . TRBV5-5 TGTGCCAGCAGCTTGGAGCGTGTCGGCGGCAGGAGAGCTAACTATGGCTACACCTTC CASSLERVGGRRANYGYTF
many 13 TRBJ1-2 TRBD1 TRBV28 TGTGCCAGCAGTCGGGACAGGTTCTATGGCTACACCTTC CASSRDRFYGYTF
. 13 TRBJ1-5 . TRBV20-1 TGCAGTGCTAGCGGACGTAAAAATCAGCCCCAGCATTTT CSASGRKNQPQHF
once 16 TRBJ1-4 . TRBV7-6 TGTGCCAGCAGCAGGACCCTTGCCGGGGCAGGGGCCAGTCTGTTTTTT CASSRTLAGAGASLFF
. 14 TRBJ1-3 . TRBV7-2 TGTGCCAGCAGCTCCTATAGATCCGGAAACACCATATATTTT CASSSYRSGNTIYF
. 15 TRBJ2-7 TRBD2 TRBV5-1 TGCGCCAGCAGGGTGGAGCGGGAGGCGATCTACGAGCAGTACTTC CASRVEREAIYEQYF
. 14 TRBJ1-1 . TRBV19 TGTGCCAGTTACTCTCTTTCGGCTCCCACTGAAGCTTTCTTT CASYSLSAPTEAFF
. 15 TRBJ1-5 TRBD1 TRBV2 TGTGCCAGCAGTAGGGGACAGGTGGGCAATCAGCCCCAGCATTTT CASSRGQVGNQPQHF
. 16 TRBJ2-3 TRBD2 TRBV11-2 TGTGCCAGCAGCTCCCTTGGAGCGGGGGTTACAGATACGCAGTATTTT CASSSLGAGVTDTQYF
many 13 TRBJ2-5 . TRBV6-2/TRBV6-3 TGTGCCAGCAGTTACAGGAGCGGACTGATCCAGTACTTC CASSYRSGLIQYF
. 12 TRBJ2-2 TRBD2 TRBV20-1 TGCAGTGGGCGGGAGGGCCGCGGGGAGCTGTTTTTT CSGREGRGELFF
few 13 TRBJ1-5 . TRBV2 TGTGCCAGCAGTGAAACAGGGTACCAGCCCCAGCATTTT CASSETGYQPQHF
many 16 TRBJ2-7 . TRBV7-2 TGTGCCAGCAGCCCCCGCCTGACCCACGCATCCTACGAGCAGTACTTC CASSPRLTHASYEQYF
many 15 TRBJ1-5 TRBD1 TRBV10-3 TGTGCCATCAGTGAGTCGATGCCAGGGGGTCAGCCCCAGCATTTT CAISESMPGGQPQHF
. 14 TRBJ1-2 TRBD1 TRBV19 TGTGCCAGTAGGCTGCCAGGGGGACTCTATGGCTACACCTTC CASRLPGGLYGYTF
many 14 TRBJ1-5 . TRBV6-2/TRBV6-3 TGTGCCAGCAGTTATAGACAGTCTAGTCAGCCCCAGCATTTT CASSYRQSSQPQHF
few 14 TRBJ1-2 TRBD1 TRBV27 TGTGCCAGCAGTTTTAGGCAGGGGGCGTCCGGCCACACCTTC CASSFRQGASGHTF
. 14 TRBJ1-6 . TRBV20-1 TGCAGTGCAACGACAGTCTTGGATAATTCACCCCTCCACTTT CSATTVLDNSPLHF
. 14 TRBJ2-5 . TRBV6-1 TGTGCCAGCAGTGAAGCGGGCAGGGGAGAGACCCAGTACTTC CASSEAGRGETQYF
. 14 TRBJ1-5 TRBD1 TRBV5-7 TGTGCCAGCATCGGGGACAGGGGCAATCAGCCCCAGCATTTT CASIGDRGNQPQHF
few 15 TRBJ1-6 . TRBV6-1 TGTGCCAGCAGTCGGAAGTCGACTTCGGCTTCACCCCTCCACTTT CASSRKSTSASPLHF
many 13 TRBJ1-2 . TRBV18 TGTGCCAGCTCACGGGAACAGAACAATGGCTACACCTTC CASSREQNNGYTF
. 16 TRBJ1-2 TRBD1 TRBV3-1 TGTGCCAGCAGCCAAGAAGCGACAGGGGTTGACTATGGCTACACCTTC CASSQEATGVDYGYTF
few 18 TRBJ2-4 TRBD1 TRBV18 TGTGCCAGCTCACCCCGGGACAGTTTAAATCTGGGCAAAAACATTCAGTACTTC CASSPRDSLNLGKNIQYF
many 15 TRBJ2-7 . TRBV5-5 TGTGCCAGCAGCTTGAGTCCGAGGGGAACCTACGAGCAGTACTTC CASSLSPRGTYEQYF
. 15 TRBJ2-2 . TRBV7-9 TGTGCCAGCAGCCCCTGGGCAGAGAACACCGGGGAGCTGTTTTTT CASSPWAENTGELFF
. 19 TRBJ2-5 TRBD1 TRBV20-1 TGCAGTGTTATCCGTCTTGGGGGGAGCCGGGACAGGGCTGTCGGGACCCAGTACTTC CSVIRLGGSRDRAVGTQYF
. 15 TRBJ2-1 TRBD1 TRBV19 TGTGCCAGTAGTATAACAGGGGCTGGGAACAATGAGCAGTTCTTC CASSITGAGNNEQFF
many 13 TRBJ1-1 . TRBV6-1 TGTGCCAGCAGCCCGGGGGCAGTCACTGAAGCTTTCTTT CASSPGAVTEAFF
many 14 TRBJ2-5 . TRBV7-9 TGTGCCAGCAGTAAGCAGGCTAGGCAAGAGACCCAGTACTTC CASSKQARQETQYF
. 15 TRBJ2-2 . TRBV7-9 TGTGCCAGCAGCTTACACACAGGGTTGGCCGGGGAGCTGTTTTTT CASSLHTGLAGELFF
. 18 TRBJ1-1 . TRBV6-2/TRBV6-3 TGTGCCAGCAGTTACCTAGGTGAGTTTGGACAGTTGAACACTGAAGCTTTCTTT CASSYLGEFGQLNTEAFF
. 15 TRBJ2-5 TRBD1 TRBV5-1 TGCGCCAGCAGTCCGGGGACAGGGGTAATAGAGACCCAGTACTTC CASSPGTGVIETQYF
many 16 TRBJ1-5 . TRBV18 TGTGCCAGCTCACCCCTTGACAGGAGTGTCAATCAGCCCCAGCATTTT CASSPLDRSVNQPQHF
. 13 TRBJ1-1 TRBD1 TRBV14 TGTGCCAGCAGCCCGGCCAGGGGGACTGAAGCTTTCTTT CASSPARGTEAFF
many 16 TRBJ1-2 . TRBV12-5 TGTGCTAGTGGTTTCAATGTCGGACAGCGCTACTATGGCTACACCTTC CASGFNVGQRYYGYTF
many 14 TRBJ2-7 . TRBV7-3 TGTGCCAGCAGCCCCGCAACCCAGGGTTACGAGCAGTACTTC CASSPATQGYEQYF
many 14 TRBJ2-7 . TRBV2 TGTGCCAGCAGTGTGATCAGGGGTTCCTACGAGCAGTACTTC CASSVIRGSYEQYF
. 14 TRBJ2-6 . TRBV6-1 TGTGCCAGCAAGACCCTCTCTGGGGCCAACGTCCTGACTTTC CASKTLSGANVLTF
many 14 TRBJ2-7 TRBD2 TRBV28 TGTGCCAGCAGTTCCGGGACTAGCCGCTACGAGCAGTACTTC CASSSGTSRYEQYF
few 24 TRBJ2-3 TRBD2 TRBV4-1 TGCGCCAGCAGCCACCCACCACCGGGACTAGCGGGAGAGAGACGGACGGGGAGCACAGATACGCAGTATTTT CASSHPPPGLAGERRTGSTDTQYF
many 14 TRBJ1-5 . TRBV10-3 TGTGCCATCAGTGAGTCCGTGGGGAATCAGCCCCAGCATTTT CAISESVGNQPQHF